This T cell receptor (beta chain) was identified during a study of shared clonotypes between healthy human individuals. Study information: Aged between 18 and 49, the donors were a couple of women and three men.

This CDR3 region has 15 residues. V dropped 4 bases and J dropped 4; count of bases not matched to a gene: 6. CDR1 SGHRS and CDR2 YFSETQ come from the germline V gene. Sequencing used immunoSEQ multiplex PCR; TCRdb keeps in-frame clones, though not all of them. This table has 2 million to 2.5 million clones, more than 90% appearing once. To note about this clone: The sample carries other DNA sequences with the same CDR3.

This sequence originates from a man aged 18-30 years in good health. The sample comprised naive CD4+ T cells sorted from blood. Subset noted: CD45RA+ positively selected. The chain recombines TRBV5-1 with TRBJ1-2, with 11 bases matching TRBD1. CDR3: CASSPGGTGGYGYTF. The CDR3 nucleotides read TGCGCCAGCAGCCCAGGCGGGACAGGGGGCTATGGCTACACCTTC.